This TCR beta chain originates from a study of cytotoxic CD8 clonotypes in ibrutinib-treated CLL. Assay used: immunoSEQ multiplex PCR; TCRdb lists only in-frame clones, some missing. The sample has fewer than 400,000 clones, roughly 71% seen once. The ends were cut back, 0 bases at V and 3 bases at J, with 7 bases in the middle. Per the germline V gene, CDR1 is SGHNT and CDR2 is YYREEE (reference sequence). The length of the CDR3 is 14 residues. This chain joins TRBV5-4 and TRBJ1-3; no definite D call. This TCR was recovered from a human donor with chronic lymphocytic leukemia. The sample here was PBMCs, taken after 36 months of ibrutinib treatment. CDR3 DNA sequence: TGTGCCAGCAGCTTGGTTCAGTATGGAAACACCATATATTTT. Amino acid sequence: CASSLVQYGNTIYF. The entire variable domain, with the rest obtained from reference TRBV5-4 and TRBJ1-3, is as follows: ETGVTQSPTHLIKTRGQQVTLRCSSQSGHNTVSWYQQALGQGPQFIFQYYREEENGRGNFPPRFSGLQFPNYSSELNVNALELDDSALYLCASSLVQYGNTIYFGEGSWLTVV.